A single sample is the source of the 29 T cell receptor beta chains below, sequenced in a study of T cell changes during pregnancy in multiple sclerosis. Some clones are missing from TCRdb's copy, which holds only in-frame ones; the method was immunoSEQ multiplex PCR. The table records about 38,000 clones, more than 85% of them present only once. The specimen comprised CD8+ T cells from peripheral blood mononuclear cells, sampled after pregnancy. These receptors were obtained from a female donor with multiple sclerosis, enrolled in a pregnancy study.

The CDR3 region has the DNA TGCGCCAGCAGCTACGGACAGAACTACGAGCAGTACTTC. It translates to CASSYGQNYEQYF. The J gene is TRBJ2-7, the V gene TRBV5-1, with D possibly TRBD1 on 6 matching bases. Trimming took off 3 bases at V and 3 bases at J, with 10 bases between the two ends. The CDR3 spans 13 residues. The germline V gene has CDR1 SGHRS and CDR2 YFSETQ.

The V and J genes are TRBV5-1 and TRBJ1-3, with 8 bases that match TRBD1. V shed 0 bases and J 2 bases; nucleotides not matched to a gene: 10. The CDR3 has 18 residues. From germline, CDR1 is SGHRS and CDR2 YFSETQ. CDR3 protein: CASSLEGHRGTPGNTIYF. The CDR3 coding sequence is TGCGCCAGCAGCTTGGAAGGGCACAGGGGGACTCCTGGAAACACCATATATTTT.

The rearrangement uses TRBV4-1 and TRBJ1-4, with 7 bases matching TRBD1. Germline V gene data show CDR1 as MGHRA and CDR2 as YSYEKL. This CDR3 comprises 15 residues. Trimming removed 4 bases from V and 1 base from J; junction bases left unmatched: 3. CDR3 nucleotide sequence: TGCGCCAGCAGCCCCCGACAGGGAACTAATGAAAAACTGTTTTTT. As protein: CASSPRQGTNEKLFF.

The chain joins TRBV7-6 to TRBJ2-1, with TRBD2 matching 11 bases. Germline loops: CDR1 SGHVS, CDR2 FNYEAQ. The CDR3 has 16 residues. Trimming took 4 bases from V and 11 from J; bases not matched to a gene: 13. DNA for the CDR3: TGTGCCAGCAGCTCCCCCGGGACTAGCGGTTTCCAGAAGCAGTTCTTC. Translated, it gives CASSSPGTSGFQKQFF.

The chain employs TRBV7-9 and TRBJ1-1; 10 nucleotides agree with TRBD1. In germline, CDR1 is SEHNR, CDR2 FQNEAQ (reference sequence). J was trimmed by 5 bases and V by 6 bases; bases with no gene match: 12. This CDR3 contains 16 residues. CDR3 residues: CASRMATGGAGTEAFF. The CDR3 DNA reads as TGTGCCAGCAGGATGGCGACAGGGGGCGCGGGAACTGAAGCTTTCTTT.

For the CDR3, the DNA is TGTGCCAGCAGTCTCGGGGGTCTGAACGAGCAGTACTTC. It specifies CASSLGGLNEQYF. This chain joins TRBV27 and TRBJ2-7; TRBD2 might be the D (6 bases). Trimming stripped 5 bases from V and 5 bases from J, with 13 bases between. The CDR3 is 13 amino acids. Germline CDR1 MNHEY, CDR2 SMNVEV (reference sequence).

The chain is built from TRBV10-3 and TRBJ1-5; 9 bases fit TRBD1. Trimming at V came to 3 bases and at J to 6 bases, leaving 6 bases not matched to a gene. Germline CDR1 ENHRY, CDR2 SYGVKD. CDR3 size: 15 residues. CDR3 amino acids: CAISEGTGMGQPQHF. CDR3 DNA: TGTGCCATCAGTGAAGGGACAGGGATGGGTCAGCCCCAGCATTTT.

The chain carries TRBV9 and TRBJ2-3, with D possibly TRBD1 on 5 matching bases. Trimming left V 0 bases short and J 0 bases short, with 11 bases between. Germline V lookup: CDR1 SGDLS, CDR2 YYNGEE. This CDR3 region has 16 residues. The chain's CDR3 is CASSVEGNPSTDTQYF. The CDR3 DNA sequence: TGTGCCAGCAGCGTAGAGGGGAACCCTAGCACAGATACGCAGTATTTT.

The genes are TRBV6-4 and TRBJ2-5, with D perhaps TRBD1 (5 bases). CDR3 length: 13 amino acids. V gave up 4 bases and J gave up 5 bases, with 11 bases separating them. Germline lookup yields CDR1 MRHNA and CDR2 SNTAGT. CDR3 residues: CASSGGPGETQYF. The CDR3 nucleotides read TGTGCCAGCAGTGGGGGCCCTGGGGAGACCCAGTACTTC.

V gene TRBV7-6 combines with J gene TRBJ1-5; D gene uncertain. V was trimmed by 1 base and J by 5 bases, leaving 6 bases between them. Germline V gene sequence: CDR1 SGHVS, CDR2 FNYEAQ. The CDR3 is 13 residues long. CDR3 in amino acids: CASSLGGYQPQHF. In DNA, the CDR3 is TGTGCCAGCAGCTTAGGAGGGTATCAGCCCCAGCATTTT.

The CDR3 DNA follows: TGTGCCAGCAGTTTTAGCGGGAGCGCAGATACGCAGTATTTT. Amino acid sequence: CASSFSGSADTQYF. The rearrangement uses TRBV28 and TRBJ2-3; 9 nucleotides match TRBD2. With 3 bases clipped from V and 4 bases from J, the junction kept 2 bases outside the gene matches. The germline CDR1 and CDR2 sequences are MDHEN and SYDVKM. The CDR3 has 14 amino acids.

V usage is TRBV6-5 and J usage is TRBJ1-4; 8 positions agree with TRBD1. The CDR3 covers 14 residues. J lost 6 bases, V lost 2 bases, and 2 bases had no gene match. Germline CDR1 reads MNHEY; CDR2 reads SVGAGI. CDR3 sequence: CASSYGQGYEKLFF. The CDR3 DNA reads TGTGCCAGCAGTTACGGACAGGGTTATGAAAAACTGTTTTTT.

The chain has TRBV19 and TRBJ2-7; possible D gene TRBD2, 5 bases. The V and J ends lost 5 bases and 3 bases respectively, with 17 bases between them. Germline CDR1 reads LNHDA; CDR2 reads SQIVND (reference sequence). This CDR3 region has 15 residues. The CDR3 DNA reads as TGTGCCAGTAGTGTCAAGTCGGGAAGGCTCTACGAGCAGTACTTC. It codes for CASSVKSGRLYEQYF.

This chain uses TRBV27 with TRBJ1-1; TRBD1 matches 7 bases. Germline V gives CDR1 MNHEY, CDR2 SMNVEV (reference sequence). The ends lost 5 bases at V and 4 bases at J; junction bases unmatched: 10. The CDR3 has 15 residues. CDR3 region: CASSPKTGFGTEAFF. In DNA, the CDR3 is TGTGCCAGCAGTCCGAAGACAGGGTTTGGCACTGAAGCTTTCTTT.

J is TRBJ1-4 and V is TRBV30, with D perhaps TRBD1 (5 bases). The CDR3 has 17 amino acids. Germline loops: CDR1 GTSNPN, CDR2 SVGIG (reference sequence). Between the trimmed V and J ends, which lost 0 bases and 0 bases, there was a span of 14 bases. The CDR3 DNA reads TGTGCCTGGAGTGTACCAGGGAACCATGCAACTAATGAAAAACTGTTTTTT. Its protein is CAWSVPGNHATNEKLFF.

The chain is built from TRBV27 and TRBJ1-4; unclear D gene. This CDR3 has 15 amino acids. CDR1 is MNHEY, CDR2 SMNVEV, per germline (reference sequence). The V and J ends lost 5 bases and 8 bases respectively, with 18 bases between them. CDR3 nucleotide sequence: TGTGCCAGCAGTCCTGTACACCAAATGCGGGAAAAACTGTTTTTT. It yields the protein CASSPVHQMREKLFF. Full variable domain (outside the CDR3, taken from reference TRBV27 and TRBJ1-4): EAQVTQNPRYLITVTGKKLTVTCSQNMNHEYMSWYRQDPGLGLRQIYYSMNVEVTDKGDVPEGYKVSRKEKRNFPLILESPSPNQTSLYFCASSPVHQMREKLFFGSGTQLSVL.

The rearrangement links TRBV7-3 to TRBJ1-6, with TRBD1 identical over 9 bases. CDR1 and CDR2 from the germline V gene are SGHTA and FQGTGA. The CDR3 contains 14 residues. The J segment lost 7 bases and the V segment lost 3 bases, leaving 1 base of the junction unmatched. The CDR3 spells CASSFGTGNSPLHF. The CDR3 DNA reads TGTGCCAGCAGCTTCGGGACAGGGAATTCACCCCTCCACTTT.

V usage is TRBV27 and J usage is TRBJ2-7; 8 bases match TRBD2. The CDR3 has 15 residues. The germline gives CDR1 MNHEY, CDR2 SMNVEV (reference sequence). V dropped 0 bases and J dropped 0; count of bases not matched to a gene: 1. CDR3 DNA sequence: TGTGCCAGCAGTTTATCGCGGGAGGCCTCCTACGAGCAGTACTTC. It is translated as CASSLSREASYEQYF.

The chain uses TRBV27 and TRBJ2-7; TRBD1 might be the D (6 bases). This CDR3 contains 14 residues. Trimming cost V 0 bases and J 2 bases, with 8 bases left between them. Germline CDR1 MNHEY, CDR2 SMNVEV (reference sequence). The CDR3 nucleotides are TGTGCCAGCAGTTTATCACAGGGTCCCTACGAGCAGTACTTC. Its protein is CASSLSQGPYEQYF.

The chain joins TRBV5-1 to TRBJ2-1, with 8 bases matching TRBD1. The V gene end was trimmed by 4 bases and the J gene end by 9 bases; junction bases not matched to a gene: 9. CDR1 is SGHRS, CDR2 YFSETQ, per germline. The CDR3 is 14 amino acids. CDR3 protein: CASSADREAAEQFF. CDR3 DNA: TGCGCCAGCAGCGCGGACAGGGAAGCTGCTGAGCAGTTCTTC.

The chain is built from TRBV21-1 and TRBJ1-1; TRBD1, the table's D call, was not compared with the DNA. TRBV21-1 is shown as a pseudogene. CDR3 length: 17 residues. The CDR3 region has the DNA TGTGCCAGCAGCAAAGAGGTTGGGACAGACAAGAACACTGAAGCTTTCTTT. It specifies CASSKEVGTDKNTEAFF.

This chain connects TRBV9 to TRBJ2-1; D may be TRBD2 (7 bases). The V gene lost 5 bases and the J gene lost 8 bases, with 17 bases spanning the gap. Looked up from germline, CDR1 is SGDLS and CDR2 is YYNGEE. The CDR3 loop spans 14 amino acids. The DNA for the CDR3 is TGTGCCAGCAGTCCCCCGGGGGGCCACCATGAGCAGTTCTTC. Translating gives CASSPPGGHHEQFF.

CDR3 loop: CASSLGGDRGLETQYF. The DNA for the CDR3 is TGTGCCAGCAGCTTGGGAGGGGACAGGGGGCTGGAGACCCAGTACTTC. J is TRBJ2-5 and V is TRBV5-6; 12 positions match TRBD1. The CDR3 runs to 16 residues. V shed 0 bases and J 5 bases; nucleotides not matched to a gene: 5. Germline loops: CDR1 SGHDT, CDR2 YYEEEE.

The genes are TRBV6-1 and TRBJ1-4; 7 nucleotides align to TRBD1. CDR3 length: 14 residues. Germline V CDR1 and CDR2: MNHNS, SASEGT. The V and J ends lost 8 bases and 2 bases, in that order; junction bases with no gene match: 5. CDR3 sequence (DNA): TGTGCCAGCTTGTACAGGGGTACTAATGAAAAACTGTTTTTT. Translated: CASLYRGTNEKLFF.

This clone was observed once. J is TRBJ2-7 and V is TRBV10-2; 8 bases are a match to TRBD2. Germline V gene sequence: CDR1 WSHSY, CDR2 SAAADI. V lost 6 bases, J lost 5 bases, and 9 bases stayed unmatched. This CDR3 spans 14 amino acids. Here the CDR3 reads CASSEREWLHEQYF. CDR3 nucleotides: TGCGCCAGCAGCGAGCGGGAGTGGCTGCACGAGCAGTACTTC.

V and J are TRBV6-5 and TRBJ1-1; D unresolved. This CDR3 has 11 residues. Germline V lookup: CDR1 MNHEY, CDR2 SVGAGI. Between the trimmed V and J ends, which lost 7 bases and 3 bases, there was a span of 6 bases. CDR3 amino acids: CASTRDTEAFF. For the CDR3, the DNA is TGTGCCAGCACTAGAGACACTGAAGCTTTCTTT.

V usage is TRBV9 and J usage is TRBJ1-1, with 7 bases matching TRBD1. Trimming at V came to 3 bases and at J to 8 bases, leaving 4 bases not matched to a gene. The CDR3 contains 12 residues. The germline gives CDR1 SGDLS, CDR2 YYNGEE. The CDR3 bases are TGTGCCAGCAGCGGACAGGGTAGGGAAGCTTTCTTT. As protein: CASSGQGREAFF.

The V gene is TRBV30, the J gene TRBJ1-6; D not resolved. The CDR3 loop spans 13 amino acids. Germline CDR1 is GTSNPN and CDR2 is SVGIG (reference sequence). Between the trimmed V and J ends, which lost 0 bases and 5 bases, there was a span of 5 bases. DNA of the CDR3: TGTGCCTGGAGTGTAGCGGATAATTCACCCCTCCACTTT. Its protein is CAWSVADNSPLHF.

This clone appeared a single time. The chain recombines TRBV4-2 with TRBJ1-1; a weak D match, TRBD1 (5 bases). V was shortened by 4 bases and J by 4 bases, with 16 bases between the two germline ends. The CDR3 extends over 15 amino acids. CDR1 is LGHNA and CDR2 is YNFKEQ in the germline V gene. The CDR3 DNA reads TGTGCCAGCAGCCCTAGCGCCGGGACCCGCACTGAAGCTTTCTTT. Its translation is CASSPSAGTRTEAFF.